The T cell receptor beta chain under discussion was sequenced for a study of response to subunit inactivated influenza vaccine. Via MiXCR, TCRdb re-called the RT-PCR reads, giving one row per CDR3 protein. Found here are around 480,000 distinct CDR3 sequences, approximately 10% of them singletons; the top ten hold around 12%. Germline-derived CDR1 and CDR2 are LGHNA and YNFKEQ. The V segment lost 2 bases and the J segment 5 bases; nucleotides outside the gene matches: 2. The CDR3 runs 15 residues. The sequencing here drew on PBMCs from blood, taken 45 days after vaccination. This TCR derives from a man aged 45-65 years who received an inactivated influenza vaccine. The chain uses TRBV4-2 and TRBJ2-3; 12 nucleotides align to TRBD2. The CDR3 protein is CASSQLAGGLDTQYF. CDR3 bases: TGTGCCAGCAGCCAACTAGCGGGGGGGTTAGATACGCAGTATTTT.